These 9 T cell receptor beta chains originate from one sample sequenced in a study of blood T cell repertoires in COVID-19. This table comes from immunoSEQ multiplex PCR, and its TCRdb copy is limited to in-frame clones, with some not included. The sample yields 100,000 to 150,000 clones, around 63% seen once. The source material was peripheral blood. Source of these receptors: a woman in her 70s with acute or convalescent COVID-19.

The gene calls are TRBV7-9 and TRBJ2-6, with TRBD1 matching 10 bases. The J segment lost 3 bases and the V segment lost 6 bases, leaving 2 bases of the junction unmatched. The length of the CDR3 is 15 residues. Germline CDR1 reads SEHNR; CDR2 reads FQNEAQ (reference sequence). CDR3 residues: CASRTGGGGANVLTF. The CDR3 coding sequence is TGTGCCAGCAGGACAGGGGGCGGTGGGGCCAACGTCCTGACTTTC.

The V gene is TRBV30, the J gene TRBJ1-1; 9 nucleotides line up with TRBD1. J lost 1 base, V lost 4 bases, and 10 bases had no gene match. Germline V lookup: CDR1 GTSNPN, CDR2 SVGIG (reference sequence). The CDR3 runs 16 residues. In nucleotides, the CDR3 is TGTGCCTGGAATAGCAGACACAGGGGGCGGAACACTGAAGCTTTCTTT. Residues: CAWNSRHRGRNTEAFF.

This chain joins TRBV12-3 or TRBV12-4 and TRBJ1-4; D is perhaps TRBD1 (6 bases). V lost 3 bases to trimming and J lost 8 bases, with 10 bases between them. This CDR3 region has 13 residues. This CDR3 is CASSLGGREKLFF. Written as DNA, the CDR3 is TGTGCCAGCAGTTTGGGGGGGCGAGAAAAACTGTTTTTT.

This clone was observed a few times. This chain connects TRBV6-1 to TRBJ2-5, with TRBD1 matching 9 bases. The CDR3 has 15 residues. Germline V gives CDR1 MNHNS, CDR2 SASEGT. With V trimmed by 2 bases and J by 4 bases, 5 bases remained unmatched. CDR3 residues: CASSEWRQGGETQYF. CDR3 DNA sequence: TGTGCCAGCAGTGAATGGAGACAGGGGGGAGAGACCCAGTACTTC.

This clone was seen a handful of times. The CDR3 sequence: CASSVLGQGDGYTF. CDR3 sequence (DNA): TGTGCCAGCAGTGTTCTGGGACAGGGGGATGGCTACACCTTC. The chain is built from TRBV2 and TRBJ1-2; 11 nucleotides line up with TRBD1. J lost 6 bases, V lost 4 bases, and 4 bases had no gene match. The length of the CDR3 is 14 residues. Germline CDR1 and CDR2: SNHLY and FYNNEI.

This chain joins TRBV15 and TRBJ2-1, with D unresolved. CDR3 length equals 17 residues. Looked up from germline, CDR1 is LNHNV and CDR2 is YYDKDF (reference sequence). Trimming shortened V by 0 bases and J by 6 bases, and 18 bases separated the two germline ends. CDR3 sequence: CATSRDRSIYPPNEQFF. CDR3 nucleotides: TGTGCCACCAGCAGAGATCGGAGCATTTACCCCCCCAATGAGCAGTTCTTC.

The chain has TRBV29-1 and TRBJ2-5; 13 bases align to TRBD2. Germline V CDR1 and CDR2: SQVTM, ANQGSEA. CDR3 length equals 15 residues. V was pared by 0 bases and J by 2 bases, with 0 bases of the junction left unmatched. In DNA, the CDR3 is TGCAGCGTTGAAGAGGGACTAGCGGGACAAGAGACCCAGTACTTC. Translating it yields CSVEEGLAGQETQYF.

The CDR3 sequence is CASSYGHALYGYTF. The DNA for the CDR3 is TGTGCCAGCAGTTACGGACATGCCCTCTATGGCTACACCTTC. The V gene is TRBV6-5, the J gene TRBJ1-2; D may be TRBD1 (5 bases). The length of the CDR3 is 14 residues. From germline, CDR1 is MNHEY and CDR2 SVGAGI. The ends were cut back, 2 bases at V and 4 bases at J, with 11 bases in the middle.

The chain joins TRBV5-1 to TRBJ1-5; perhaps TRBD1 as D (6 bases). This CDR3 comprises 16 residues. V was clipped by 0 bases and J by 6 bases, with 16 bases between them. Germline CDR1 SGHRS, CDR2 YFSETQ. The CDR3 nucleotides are TGCGCCAGCAGCTTGGGAACTGGGGGCGCATCTCAGCCCCAGCATTTT. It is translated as CASSLGTGGASQPQHF.